The clone carrying this T cell receptor beta chain was detected only a few times. Antigen specificity is unknown. The data belong to a study of spatial heterogeneity in lung cancer. V was pared by 5 bases and J by 2 bases, with 6 bases of the junction left unmatched. The CDR3 covers 15 residues. Germline CDR1 is SGHAT and CDR2 is FQNNGV. Study conclusions and caveats: Ubiquitous, expanded tumor-derived TCRs were more frequently observed in blood at resection than at follow-up.

The sample's time point: sample taken at primary tumor resection. No cells were sorted before sequencing. The whole RNA sequenced was extracted from tumor, nontumor lung or frozen PBMC. The study tagged each TCR cDNA molecule with a unique molecular identifier. TCRdb passed the 5' RACE reads through MiXCR, listing each CDR3 protein once. This table has about 38,000 distinct CDR3 sequences, 6.5% to 9% appearing once. This specimen was PBMCs, taken at surgery. The receptor's source is a male donor with early-stage non-small cell lung cancer. The J gene is TRBJ2-3, the V gene TRBV11-2, with 8 bases identical to TRBD2. The CDR3 loop is CASSQLAEFTDTQYF. In DNA, the CDR3 is TGTGCCAGCAGCCAACTAGCGGAGTTCACAGATACGCAGTATTTT. Full variable domain (rest looked up from reference TRBV11-2 and TRBJ2-3): EAGVAQSPRYKIIEKRQSVAFWCNPISGHATLYWYQQILGQGPKLLIQFQNNGVVDDSQLPKDRFSAERLKGVDSTLKIQPAKLEDSAVYLCASSQLAEFTDTQYFGPGTRLTVL.